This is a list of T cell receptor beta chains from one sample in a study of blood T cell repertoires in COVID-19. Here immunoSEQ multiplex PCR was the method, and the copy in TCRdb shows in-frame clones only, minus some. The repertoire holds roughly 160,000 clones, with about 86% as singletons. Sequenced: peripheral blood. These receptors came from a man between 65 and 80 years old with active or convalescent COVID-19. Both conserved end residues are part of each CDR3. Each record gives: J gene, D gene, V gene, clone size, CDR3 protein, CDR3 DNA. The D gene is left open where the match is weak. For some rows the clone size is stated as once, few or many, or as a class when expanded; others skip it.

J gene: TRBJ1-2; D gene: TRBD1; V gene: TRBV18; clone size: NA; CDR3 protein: CASSQQRPGQYNYGYTF; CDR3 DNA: TGTGCCAGCTCACAACAACGACCGGGACAGTATAACTATGGCTACACCTTC
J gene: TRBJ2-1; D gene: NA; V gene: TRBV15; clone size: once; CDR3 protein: CATSRTPGQILTEQFF; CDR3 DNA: TGTGCCACCAGCCGAACTCCGGGACAAATTTTAACTGAGCAGTTCTTC
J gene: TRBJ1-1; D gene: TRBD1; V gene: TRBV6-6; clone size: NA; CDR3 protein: CASSGHRGSTEAFF; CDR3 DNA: TGTGCCAGCAGTGGGCACAGGGGATCAACTGAAGCTTTCTTT
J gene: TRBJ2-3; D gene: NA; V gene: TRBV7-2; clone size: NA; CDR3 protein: CASSLNIRGIIEDTQYF; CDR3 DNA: TGTGCCAGCAGCTTAAACATTCGGGGGATAATAGAGGATACGCAGTATTTT
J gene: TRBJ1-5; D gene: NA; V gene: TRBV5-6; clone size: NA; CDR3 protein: CASSFVGSNQPQHF; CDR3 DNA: TGTGCCAGCAGCTTCGTCGGTAGCAATCAGCCCCAGCATTTT
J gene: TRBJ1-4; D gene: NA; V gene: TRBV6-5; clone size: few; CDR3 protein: CASSYSRGSRKLFF; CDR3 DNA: TGTGCCAGCAGTTACTCAAGGGGTTCGCGAAAACTGTTTTTT
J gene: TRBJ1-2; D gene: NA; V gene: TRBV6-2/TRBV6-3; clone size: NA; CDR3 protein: CASSYVDGGRTYGYTF; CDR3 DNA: TGTGCCAGCAGTTACGTGGACGGGGGGCGCACCTATGGCTACACCTTC
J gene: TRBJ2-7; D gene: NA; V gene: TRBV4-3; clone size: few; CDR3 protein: CASSQETKRGFVQQYF; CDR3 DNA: TGCGCCAGCAGCCAAGAAACCAAAAGGGGTTTTGTACAGCAGTACTTC
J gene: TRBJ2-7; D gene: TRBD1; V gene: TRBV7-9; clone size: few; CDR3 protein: CASSGQGRWLGEQYF; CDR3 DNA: TGTGCCAGCAGCGGACAGGGAAGGTGGCTAGGCGAGCAGTACTTC
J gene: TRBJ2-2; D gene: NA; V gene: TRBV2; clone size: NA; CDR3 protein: CASSEVGGSTGELFF; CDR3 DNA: TGTGCCAGCAGTGAAGTAGGGGGTTCGACCGGGGAGCTGTTTTTT
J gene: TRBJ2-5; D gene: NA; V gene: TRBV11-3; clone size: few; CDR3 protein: CASSRISRETQYF; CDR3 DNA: TGTGCCAGCAGCCGGATTTCTAGGGAGACCCAGTACTTC
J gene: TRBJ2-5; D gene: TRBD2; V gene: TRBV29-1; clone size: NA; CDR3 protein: CSVGVAGFYQETQYF; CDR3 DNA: TGCAGCGTTGGCGTAGCGGGCTTCTACCAAGAGACCCAGTACTTC
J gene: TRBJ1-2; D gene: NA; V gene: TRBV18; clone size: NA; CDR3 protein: CASSLRTAPNYGYTF; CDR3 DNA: TGTGCCAGCTCACTGAGGACAGCCCCTAACTATGGCTACACCTTC
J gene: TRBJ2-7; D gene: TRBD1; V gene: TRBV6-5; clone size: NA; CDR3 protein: CASKLKGQTYEQYF; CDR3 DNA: TGTGCCAGCAAGCTTAAGGGACAGACCTACGAGCAGTACTTC
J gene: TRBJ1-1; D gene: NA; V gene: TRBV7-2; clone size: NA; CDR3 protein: CASSLGPKNTEAFF; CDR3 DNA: TGTGCCAGCAGCTTAGGGCCCAAGAACACTGAAGCTTTCTTT
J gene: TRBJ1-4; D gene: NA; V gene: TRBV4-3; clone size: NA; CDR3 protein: CASSQGVGANEKLFF; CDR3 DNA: TGCGCCAGCAGCCAAGGGGTGGGAGCTAATGAAAAACTGTTTTTT
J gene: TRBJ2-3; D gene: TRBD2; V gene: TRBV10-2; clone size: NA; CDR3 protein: CATNGGADTQYF; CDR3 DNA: TGCGCCACCAATGGGGGGGCAGATACGCAGTATTTT
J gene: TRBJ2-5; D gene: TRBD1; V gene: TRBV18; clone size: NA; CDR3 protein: CASSPVRGQQETQYF; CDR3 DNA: TGTGCCAGCTCACCAGTGAGGGGGCAGCAAGAGACCCAGTACTTC
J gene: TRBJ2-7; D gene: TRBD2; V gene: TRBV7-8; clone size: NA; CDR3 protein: CASRLASSGGSTYEQYF; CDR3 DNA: TGTGCCAGCAGATTAGCCAGCAGCGGGGGTTCGACTTACGAGCAGTACTTC
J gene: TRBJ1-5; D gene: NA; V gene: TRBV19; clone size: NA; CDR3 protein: CASSIANRSNQPQHF; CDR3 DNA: TGTGCCAGTAGTATTGCGAACAGAAGCAATCAGCCCCAGCATTTT
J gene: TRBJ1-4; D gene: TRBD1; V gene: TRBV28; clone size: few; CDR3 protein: CASSRRGQGRVGEKLFF; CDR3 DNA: TGTGCCAGCAGCCGACGGGGACAGGGGAGGGTCGGGGAAAAACTGTTTTTT
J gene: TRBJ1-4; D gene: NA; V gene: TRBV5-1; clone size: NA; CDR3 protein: CASSGEGEKLFF; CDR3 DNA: TGCGCCAGCAGCGGGGAGGGTGAAAAACTGTTTTTT
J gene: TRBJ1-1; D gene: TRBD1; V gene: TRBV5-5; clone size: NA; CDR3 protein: CASSPWTGSTEAFF; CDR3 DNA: TGTGCCAGCAGCCCCTGGACAGGGTCTACTGAAGCTTTCTTT
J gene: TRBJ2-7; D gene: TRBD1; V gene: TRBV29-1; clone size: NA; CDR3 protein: CSVEKGQLDSYEQYF; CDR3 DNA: TGCAGCGTTGAAAAGGGACAGCTAGACTCCTACGAGCAGTACTTC
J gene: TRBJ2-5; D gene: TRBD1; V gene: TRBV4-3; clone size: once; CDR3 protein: CASSLLRGLGETQYF; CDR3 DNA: TGCGCCAGCAGCCTTCTCAGGGGGCTCGGGGAGACCCAGTACTTC
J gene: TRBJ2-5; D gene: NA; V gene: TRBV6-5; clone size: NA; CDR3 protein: CASSRGLQETQYF; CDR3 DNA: TGTGCCAGCAGTCGGGGACTTCAAGAGACCCAGTACTTC
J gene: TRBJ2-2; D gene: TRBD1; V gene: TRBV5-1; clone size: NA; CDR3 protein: CASSVQGAANTGELFF; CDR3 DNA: TGCGCCAGCAGCGTCCAGGGGGCCGCGAACACCGGGGAGCTGTTTTTT
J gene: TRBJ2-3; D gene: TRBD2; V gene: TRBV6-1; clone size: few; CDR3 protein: CASSEVSPLAGGTTDTQYF; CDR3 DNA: TGTGCCAGCAGTGAAGTCTCCCCGCTAGCGGGGGGTACCACAGATACGCAGTATTTT
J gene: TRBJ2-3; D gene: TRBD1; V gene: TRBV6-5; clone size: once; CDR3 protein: CASSYGTGSGTDTQYF; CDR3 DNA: TGTGCCAGCAGTTACGGGACAGGGTCTGGCACAGATACGCAGTATTTT
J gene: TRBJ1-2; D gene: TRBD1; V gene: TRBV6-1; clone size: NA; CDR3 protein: CASSEAGGINYGYTF; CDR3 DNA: TGTGCCAGCAGTGAAGCAGGGGGCATTAACTATGGCTACACCTTC
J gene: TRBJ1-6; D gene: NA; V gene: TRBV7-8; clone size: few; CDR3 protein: CASSLARTAYNSPLHF; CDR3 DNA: TGTGCCAGCAGCTTAGCGAGGACAGCCTATAATTCACCCCTCCACTTT
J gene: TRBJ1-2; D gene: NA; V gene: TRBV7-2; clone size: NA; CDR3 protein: CASSSKQGGYGYTF; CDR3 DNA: TGTGCCAGCAGCTCAAAACAGGGTGGCTATGGCTACACCTTC
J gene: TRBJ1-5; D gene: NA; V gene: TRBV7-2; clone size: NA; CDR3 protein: CASSKQGIMVSNQPQHF; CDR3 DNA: TGTGCCAGCAGCAAACAGGGTATAATGGTTAGCAATCAGCCCCAGCATTTT
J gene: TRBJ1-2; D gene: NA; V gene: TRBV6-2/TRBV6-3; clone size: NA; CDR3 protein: CASSYGLTVSYGYTF; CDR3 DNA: TGTGCCAGCAGTTACGGTTTGACAGTCTCCTATGGCTACACCTTC
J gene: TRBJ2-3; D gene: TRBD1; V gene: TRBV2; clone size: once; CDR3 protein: CASSEAPGQATTDTQYF; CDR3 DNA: TGTGCCAGCAGTGAAGCGCCCGGACAGGCGACCACAGATACGCAGTATTTT
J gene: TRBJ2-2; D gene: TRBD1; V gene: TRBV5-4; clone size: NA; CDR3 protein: CASSLGRDRANTGELFF; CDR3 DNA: TGTGCCAGCAGCTTGGGCCGTGACAGGGCAAACACCGGGGAGCTGTTTTTT
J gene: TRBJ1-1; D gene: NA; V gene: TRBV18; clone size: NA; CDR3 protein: CASSPGSLNLNTEAFF; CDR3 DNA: TGTGCCAGCTCCCCGGGTTCCCTGAACTTGAACACTGAAGCTTTCTTT
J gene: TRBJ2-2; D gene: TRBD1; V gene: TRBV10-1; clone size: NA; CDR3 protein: CASSQGQGVGELFF; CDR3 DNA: TGCGCCAGCAGCCAGGGACAGGGTGTAGGGGAGCTGTTTTTT
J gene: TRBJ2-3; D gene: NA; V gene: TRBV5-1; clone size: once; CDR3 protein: CASSLYTVGVTDTQYF; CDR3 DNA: TGCGCCAGCAGCTTGTATACCGTCGGGGTCACAGATACGCAGTATTTT
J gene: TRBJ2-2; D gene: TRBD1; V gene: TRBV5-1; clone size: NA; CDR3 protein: CATQTGGNGELFF; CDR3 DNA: TGCGCCACCCAGACAGGGGGAAACGGGGAGCTGTTTTTT
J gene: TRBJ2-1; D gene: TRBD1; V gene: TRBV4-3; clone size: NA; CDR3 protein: CASSPGHGDRGLYRNEQFF; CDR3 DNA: TGCGCCAGCAGCCCGGGGCATGGGGACAGGGGGCTTTATAGGAATGAGCAGTTCTTC
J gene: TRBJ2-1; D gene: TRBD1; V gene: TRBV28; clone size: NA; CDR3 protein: CASSTRDRVYNEQFF; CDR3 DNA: TGTGCCAGCAGTACCCGGGACAGGGTATACAATGAGCAGTTCTTC
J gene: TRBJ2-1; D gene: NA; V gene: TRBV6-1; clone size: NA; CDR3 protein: CASSEGVLSYNEQFF; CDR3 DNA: TGTGCCAGCAGTGAGGGAGTACTCTCCTACAATGAGCAGTTCTTC
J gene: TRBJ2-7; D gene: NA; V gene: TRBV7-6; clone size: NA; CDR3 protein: CASSLGPPGAYEQYF; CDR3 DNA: TGTGCCAGCAGCTTAGGTCCGCCGGGGGCCTACGAGCAGTACTTC
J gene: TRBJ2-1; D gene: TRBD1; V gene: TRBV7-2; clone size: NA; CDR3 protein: CASSEAGQGRNEQFF; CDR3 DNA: TGTGCCAGCAGCGAAGCGGGACAGGGGAGAAATGAGCAGTTCTTC
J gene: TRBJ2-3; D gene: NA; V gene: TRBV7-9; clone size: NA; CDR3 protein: CASSYRVDTDTQYF; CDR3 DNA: TGTGCCAGCAGTTACAGGGTTGACACAGATACGCAGTATTTT
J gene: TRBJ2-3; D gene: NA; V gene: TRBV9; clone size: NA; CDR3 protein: CASSGPRDTQYF; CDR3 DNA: TGTGCCAGCAGCGGACCGAGGGATACGCAGTATTTT
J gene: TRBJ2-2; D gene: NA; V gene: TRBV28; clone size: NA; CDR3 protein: CASRYRLAGTGELFF; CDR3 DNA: TGTGCCAGCAGGTACCGTCTCGCGGGCACCGGGGAGCTGTTTTTT
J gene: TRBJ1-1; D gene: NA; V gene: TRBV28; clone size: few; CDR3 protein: CASRSSTGAFF; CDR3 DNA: TGTGCCAGCAGATCTTCCACGGGAGCTTTCTTT
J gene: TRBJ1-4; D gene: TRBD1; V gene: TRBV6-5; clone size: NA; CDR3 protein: CASSYSGTGGEKLFF; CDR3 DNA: TGTGCCAGCAGTTACTCCGGGACAGGGGGTGAAAAACTGTTTTTT
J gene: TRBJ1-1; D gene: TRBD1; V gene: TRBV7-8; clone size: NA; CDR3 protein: CASSLPRQGPNTEAFF; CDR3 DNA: TGTGCCAGCAGCTTACCTAGACAGGGGCCGAACACTGAAGCTTTCTTT
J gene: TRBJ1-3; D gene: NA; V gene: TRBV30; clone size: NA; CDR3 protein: CAWSLMGARGTIYF; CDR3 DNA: TGTGCCTGGAGTTTAATGGGGGCAAGGGGCACCATATATTTT
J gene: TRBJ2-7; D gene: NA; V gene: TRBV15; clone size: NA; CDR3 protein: CATSRGSYEQYF; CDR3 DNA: TGTGCCACCAGCAGAGGGAGCTACGAGCAGTACTTC
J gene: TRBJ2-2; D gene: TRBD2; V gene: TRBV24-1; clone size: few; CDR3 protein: CATTASGSAGELFF; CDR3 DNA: TGTGCCACCACGGCTAGCGGGAGTGCCGGGGAGCTGTTTTTT
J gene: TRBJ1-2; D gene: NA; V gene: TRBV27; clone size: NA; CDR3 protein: CASSLGRGDYGYTF; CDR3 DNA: TGTGCCAGCAGTTTAGGACGCGGGGACTATGGCTACACCTTC
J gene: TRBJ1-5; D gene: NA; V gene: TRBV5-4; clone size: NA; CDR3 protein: CASSQGGNQPQHF; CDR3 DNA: TGTGCCAGCAGCCAGGGTGGAAATCAGCCCCAGCATTTT
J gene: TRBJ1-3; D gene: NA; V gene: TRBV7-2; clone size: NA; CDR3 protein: CASSLVDSNTIYF; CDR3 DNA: TGTGCCAGCAGCTTAGTGGATAGCAACACCATATATTTT
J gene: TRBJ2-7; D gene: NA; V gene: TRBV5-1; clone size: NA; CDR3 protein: CASSLLGRDGEQYF; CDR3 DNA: TGCGCCAGCAGCTTGTTGGGCAGGGATGGCGAGCAGTACTTC
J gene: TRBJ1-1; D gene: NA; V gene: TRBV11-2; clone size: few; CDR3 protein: CASSPAPQGNTEAFF; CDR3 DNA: TGTGCCAGCAGCCCCGCGCCACAGGGGAACACTGAAGCTTTCTTT